The entry below gives a single TCR beta chain sequence along with its context. Its antigen remains undetermined. Per-nucleotide qualities are absent, and no much larger clonotype sits a single base away. The germline V gene (reference sequence) gives CDR1 as SGHKS and CDR2 as YYEKEE. From its cysteine to its phenylalanine, the CDR3 spans 16 amino acids. Only the CDR3 region is kept as DNA, spanning 48 bases read in frame from base 1. The germline ends are 18 bases apart after V is trimmed by 0 bases and J by 5 bases. The library was made by the immunoSEQ multiplex PCR assay. For the multiplex PCR, a mixture combining 60 forward primers for TCR Vbeta segments and 13 reverse primers for TCR Jbeta segments was used. The CDR3 region of rearranged TCR beta genes was amplified from genomic DNA by a multiplex PCR assay. The amplified TCR beta libraries were sequenced on the Illumina HiSeq System as 87-base-pair reads. Turning to the authors' computational methods: A later analysis tallied 80 million to 95 million unique TCR beta chains across the roughly 610 repertoires, and about 12 million of those chains were shared by two or more donors. Raw reads were error-corrected and collapsed into unique sequences with a nearest-neighbor algorithm that merged closely related sequences to remove PCR and sequencing errors. V, D and J gene segments were assigned by aligning CDR3 sequences to IMGT reference sequences. Each retained sequence needed at least a six-nucleotide match to both a V gene segment and a J gene segment. Rearrangements were called productive when the CDR3 lacked stop codons and stayed in frame with V and J; all others were non-productive. CDR3 was defined by IMGT convention, running from the second conserved V-encoded cysteine to the conserved J-encoded phenylalanine. The earlier analysis of about 620 of the donors excluded sequences that lacked an unambiguous match to a single V gene segment. In an earlier analysis of a few hundred of the donors, V segments were called functional above 56.7% productive rearrangements and were called segregating when the between-donor standard deviation exceeded 5%. A statistical classification framework was built for diagnosing cytomegalovirus status from the catalog of TCR beta chain sequences. In a later analysis, V and J genes were assigned by comparing TCR nucleotide sequences against IMGT/GENE-DB human TR gene sequences. The TCRdist pipeline was used in a later analysis to assign CDR3 sequences and most-parsimonious VDJ recombination scenarios. A later analysis defined each TCR beta chain by its CDR3 amino acid sequence plus V-gene family, and excluded reads lacking a unique V-gene family. To address suspected cross-contamination and a sequencing artifact, a later analysis removed 550 to 750 highly shared, low-generation-probability nucleotide sequences. In a later analysis, a clonal expansion index for each public chain was calculated from normalized within-repertoire ranks of inferred template counts. A later analysis computed generation probabilities with a VDJ recombination model fitted to out-of-frame rearrangements, and checked the results against IGoR. In a later analysis, TCR-TCR, TCR-HLA and TCR-CMV co-occurrence was scored with hypergeometric tests, and a repertoire-size bias correction was applied to TCR pairs. False discovery rates were estimated in a later analysis by permuting HLA or CMV assignments 20 times. In a later analysis, co-occurring TCRs were grouped using DBSCAN, with TCRdist sequence similarity added in when clustering inside HLA-allele-positive subsets. Co-occurrence clustering excluded repertoires with fewer than 30,000 or more than 120,000 public chains, plus five with anomalous nucleotide sharing. TCRdb carries this immuneACCESS record with in-frame sequences only. Its versions omit some clonotypes, under half of them owing to an unresolved V gene in the studies checked, with the rest unexplained. D and trimming come from the DNA, and the V and J calls and clone size come from that table. This sample is represented by roughly 120,000 clones; 70% to 90% of them were singletons. Less than 2% of the sample goes to the ten largest clones.

The cohort was made up of approximately 700 healthy bone marrow donors. Cohort members were all nominally healthy when sampled, although unrecorded immune exposures were likely present. The donor was CMV seronegative and was included in the group of several hundred seronegative cohort members. A peripheral blood sample was collected from each donor, and TCR beta sequencing was performed on peripheral blood mononuclear cells. Genomic DNA was extracted from the blood cell samples with the Qiagen DNeasy Blood Extraction Kit. The data were obtained in a study of cytomegalovirus exposure and HLA in healthy donors (TCRdb year 2017). Background for the entire study: According to an earlier analysis of around 600 of the donors, some 180 million T cells yielded roughly 110 million unique TCR beta sequences and roughly 280 Gb of sequence data. Because of strong linkage in the cohort, roughly five DR-DQ haplotypes were treated as single units for association and clustering. The study profiled the T cell repertoires of under 700 subjects by immunosequencing and related them to cytomegalovirus serostatus. Rather than using new phenotypic data, the later analysis identified candidate immune exposures from TCR beta sequences and from how often those sequences occurred across donors. Alongside the repertoire data, information on donor age, sex, ethnicity and CMV serostatus was compiled. Every repertoire in the discovery cohort had been generated on one and the same sequencing platform. The number of donors typed differed by locus, with 629-630 for A, B, C, DRB1 and DQB1, around 500 for DQA1, about 610 for DPA1, and around 430 for DPB1. A later genetic analysis used genome-wide SNP genotypes for about 60% of the roughly 700 donors, treating that subset as a discovery cohort. High-throughput TCR immunosequencing, statistical association of individual TCRs with disease status, and machine learning were combined to predict cytomegalovirus infection status. Across roughly 420 genotyped donors of the cohort, an average of roughly 230,000 unique TCR beta nucleotide sequences per donor were sequenced, and 15% to 20% of those sequences were non-productive. Along with the approximately 670-subject first cohort, a separate validation cohort of over a hundred different subjects was used. Of the approximately 400 genotyped donors, over 70% fell in the genetic ancestry cluster associated with self-reported Caucasian donors. The study aimed to test whether cataloging public T cell receptors could reveal signatures of past pathogen exposure. Class I and class II HLA loci were covered by the typing at four-digit resolution. An earlier analysis of roughly 580 of the donors used high-throughput TCR beta sequencing to judge whether each TCR beta V gene segment behaved as functional or pseudogenic. To study patterns of TCR occurrence, a later analysis re-analyzed previously published TCR beta repertoires from 666 donors and added high-resolution HLA genotyping. Roughly 300 gigabases of sequencing data and around 90 million unique TCR sequences made up an early release that covered 500 to 700 HLA-typed donors. The research as a whole found: It was suggested by the authors that the approach could potentially be generalized to other disease states and immunological phenotypes. Compared with the 666-donor mean, donors in an Asian-associated ancestry cluster had fewer N-insertions in productive TCRs, according to a later genetic analysis. V-gene and J-gene trimming of TCR beta chains was associated with a missense DCLRE1C variant in a later genetic analysis, and the association was replicated in an independent cohort. Specific HLA alleles were associated with some 15,000 TCR beta sequences at a false discovery rate of 0.05 in a later analysis. Because HLA typing was unavailable for some donors at each locus, only the typed subset was used in association tests. According to a later analysis, parvovirus B19, influenza, CMV and Epstein-Barr virus appeared linked to several top co-occurrence clusters. Some IMGT-functional V segments, including TRBV6-2 and TRBV6-3, could not be distinguished by the 87-base-pair reads and were therefore excluded. In a later analysis, TCR association rates were found to vary across HLA loci, with the most associated TCRs seen for DRB1 alleles and the fewest for HLA-C alleles. Most CMV-associated TCR beta chains appeared to be HLA-restricted in a later analysis, and the HLA associations seemed to be driven largely by CMV exposure. While some public TCRs were present in many individuals, most TCR sequences turned up only very rarely across donors. In the study, 150 to 200 TCR beta chains were listed as associated with cytomegalovirus. In an earlier analysis of approximately 590 of the donors, most TCR beta V segments were observed in productive rearrangements about 87% or about 30% of the time, broadly matching IMGT annotations. Compared with equally common non-associated chains, HLA-associated TCR beta chains in a later analysis were more clonally expanded and had lower generation probabilities. In both the original and validation cohorts, the classifier was reported to diagnose cytomegalovirus status with high specificity and sensitivity. A further reported finding was that TCR beta sequences accurately predicted the HLA-A and HLA-B alleles for most subjects in the first cohort. Presence/absence analyses assumed roughly uniform sequencing depth across donors, an assumption that may not hold. Roughly 15 rarely observed V segments, including chromosome 9 orphons, were excluded from the earlier analysis of about 500 of the donors because counts were too low. In this cohort, only TCR beta chains were sequenced, and detectable features were limited by the absence of alpha or paired-chain data. A few of the identified cytomegalovirus-associated TCR beta chains were confirmed in vitro to be specific for cytomegalovirus antigens. Correlated functional status among segregating V segments might be attributable to linkage disequilibrium, but an unknown experimental factor could not be ruled out. The sequencing pipeline was judged likely to have produced a cluster of highly shared sequence variants as a technical artifact. Assigning TCR associations to individual alleles was difficult when HLA alleles, especially DR and DQ, strongly co-occurred. CMV serostatus was the only immune exposure information available for the cohort.

The chain joins TRBV5-5 to TRBJ2-7; possibly the D gene is TRBD2, per 5 matching bases. The sequencing sample was made of PBMCs. This clonotype was obtained from a middle-aged man in good health and CMV-seronegative. The DNA sequence is TGTGCCAGCAGCTTGGAGGCCCCGGGGATCTCTAACGAGCAGTACTTC. This gives the protein CASSLEAPGISNEQYF.